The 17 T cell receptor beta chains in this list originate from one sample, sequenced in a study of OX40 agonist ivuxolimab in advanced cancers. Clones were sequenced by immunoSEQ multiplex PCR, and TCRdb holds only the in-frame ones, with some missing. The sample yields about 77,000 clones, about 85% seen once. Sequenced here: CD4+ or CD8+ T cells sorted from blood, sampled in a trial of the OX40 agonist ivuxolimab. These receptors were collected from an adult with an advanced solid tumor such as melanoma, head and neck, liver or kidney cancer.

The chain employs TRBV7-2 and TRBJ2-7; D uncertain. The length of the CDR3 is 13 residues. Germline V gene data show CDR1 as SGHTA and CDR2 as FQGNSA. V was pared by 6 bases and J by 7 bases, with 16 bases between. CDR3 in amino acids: CASSLDSVREQYF. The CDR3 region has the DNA TGTGCCAGCAGTCTCGATTCGGTAAGGGAGCAGTACTTC.

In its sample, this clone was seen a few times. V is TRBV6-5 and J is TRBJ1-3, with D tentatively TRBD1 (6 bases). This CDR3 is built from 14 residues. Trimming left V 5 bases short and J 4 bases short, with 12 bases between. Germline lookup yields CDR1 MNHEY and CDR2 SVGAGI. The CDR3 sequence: CASSLQGTGNTIYF. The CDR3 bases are TGTGCCAGCAGTCTACAGGGAACGGGAAACACCATATATTTT.

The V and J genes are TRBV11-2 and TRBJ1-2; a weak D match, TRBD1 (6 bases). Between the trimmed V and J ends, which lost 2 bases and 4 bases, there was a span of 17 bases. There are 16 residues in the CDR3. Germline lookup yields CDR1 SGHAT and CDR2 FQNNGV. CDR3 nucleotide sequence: TGTGCCAGCAGCTTATTCCGGGACACCGCTGGCTATGGCTACACCTTC. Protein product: CASSLFRDTAGYGYTF.

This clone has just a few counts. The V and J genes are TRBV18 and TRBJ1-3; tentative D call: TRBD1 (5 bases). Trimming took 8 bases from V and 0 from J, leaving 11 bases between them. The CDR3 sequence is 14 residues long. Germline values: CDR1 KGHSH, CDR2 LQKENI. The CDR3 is CASAIDSSGNTIYF. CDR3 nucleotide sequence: TGTGCCAGCGCGATCGACAGCTCTGGAAACACCATATATTTT.

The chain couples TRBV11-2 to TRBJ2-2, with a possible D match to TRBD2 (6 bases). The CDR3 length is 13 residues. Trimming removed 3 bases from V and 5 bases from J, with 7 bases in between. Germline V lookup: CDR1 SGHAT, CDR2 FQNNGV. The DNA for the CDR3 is TGTGCCAGCAGCTTGGGGGGAACCGGGGAGCTGTTTTTT. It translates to CASSLGGTGELFF.

CDR3 in amino acids: CASSARQGTDTQYF. CDR3 coding DNA: TGTGCCAGCAGCGCCCGACAGGGGACAGATACGCAGTATTTT. The chain joins TRBV7-9 to TRBJ2-3; 8 nucleotides agree with TRBD1. The length of the CDR3 is 14 residues. Germline CDR1 is SEHNR and CDR2 is FQNEAQ (reference sequence). The ends lost 5 bases at V and 3 bases at J; junction bases unmatched: 4.

CDR3 DNA sequence: TGTGCCAGCAGCTCCCGTCCCGGGACAAATAATTCACCCCTCCACTTT. Translation gives CASSSRPGTNNSPLHF. The gene calls are TRBV9 and TRBJ1-6; D may be TRBD1 (6 bases). This CDR3 comprises 16 residues. Trimming took off 4 bases at V and 5 bases at J, with 16 bases between the two ends. The germline gives CDR1 SGDLS, CDR2 YYNGEE.

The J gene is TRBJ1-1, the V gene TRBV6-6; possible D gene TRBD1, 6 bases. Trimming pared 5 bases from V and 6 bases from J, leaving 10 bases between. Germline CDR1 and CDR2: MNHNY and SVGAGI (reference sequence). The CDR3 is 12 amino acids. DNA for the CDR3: TGTGCCAGCAGTACAACAGGGTCTGAAGCTTTCTTT. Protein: CASSTTGSEAFF.

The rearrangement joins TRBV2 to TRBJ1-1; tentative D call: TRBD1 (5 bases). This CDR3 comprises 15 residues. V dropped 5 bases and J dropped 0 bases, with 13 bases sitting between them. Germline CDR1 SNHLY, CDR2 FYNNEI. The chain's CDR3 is CASSPLGTMNTEAFF. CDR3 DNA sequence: TGTGCCAGCAGTCCCTTGGGGACTATGAACACTGAAGCTTTCTTT.

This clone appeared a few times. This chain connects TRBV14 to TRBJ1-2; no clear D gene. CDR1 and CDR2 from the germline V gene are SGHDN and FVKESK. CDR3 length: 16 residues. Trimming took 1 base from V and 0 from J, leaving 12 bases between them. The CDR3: CASSQVGGPTNYGYTF. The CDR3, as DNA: TGTGCCAGCAGCCAAGTAGGAGGACCAACTAACTATGGCTACACCTTC.

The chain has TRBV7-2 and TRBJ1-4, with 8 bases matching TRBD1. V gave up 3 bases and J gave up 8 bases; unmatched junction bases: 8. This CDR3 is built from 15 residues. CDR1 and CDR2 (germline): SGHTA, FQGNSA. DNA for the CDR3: TGTGCCAGCAGCTTTACAGGGGGAGTAGGGGAAAAACTGTTTTTT. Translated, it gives CASSFTGGVGEKLFF.

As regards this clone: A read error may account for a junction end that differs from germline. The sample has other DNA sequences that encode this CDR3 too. The CDR3 here is CASSGRQRMNTEAFF. CDR3 bases: TGTGCCAGCAGTGGACGACAGCGCATGAACACTGAGGCTTTCTTT. The chain is built from TRBV25-1 and TRBJ1-1; a weak D match, TRBD1 (5 bases). CDR3 length equals 15 residues. CDR1 and CDR2 from the germline V gene are MGHDK and SYGVNS.

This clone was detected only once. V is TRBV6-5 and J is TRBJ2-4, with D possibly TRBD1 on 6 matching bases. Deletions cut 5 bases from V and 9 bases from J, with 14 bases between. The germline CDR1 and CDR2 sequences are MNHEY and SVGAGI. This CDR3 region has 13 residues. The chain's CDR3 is CASSSPGVTIQYF. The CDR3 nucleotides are TGTGCCAGCAGTAGCCCAGGGGTAACCATTCAGTACTTC.

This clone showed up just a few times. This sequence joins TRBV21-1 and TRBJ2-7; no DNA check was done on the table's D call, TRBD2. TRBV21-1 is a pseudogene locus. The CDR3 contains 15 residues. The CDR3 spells CASRPRLAVPYEQYF. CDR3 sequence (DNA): TGTGCCAGCAGACCCAGACTAGCGGTTCCCTACGAGCAGTACTTC.

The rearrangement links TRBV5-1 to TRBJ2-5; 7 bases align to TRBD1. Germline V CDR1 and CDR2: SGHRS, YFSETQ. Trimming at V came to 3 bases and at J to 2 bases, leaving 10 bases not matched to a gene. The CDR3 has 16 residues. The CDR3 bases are TGCGCCAGCAGCTCCCTACCACAGGGGAATCAAGAGACCCAGTACTTC. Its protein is CASSSLPQGNQETQYF.

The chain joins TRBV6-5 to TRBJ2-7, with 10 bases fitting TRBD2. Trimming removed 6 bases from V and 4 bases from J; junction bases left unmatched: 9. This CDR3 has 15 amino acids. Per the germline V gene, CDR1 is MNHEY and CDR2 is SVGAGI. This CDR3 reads CASRNTAGGKYEQYF. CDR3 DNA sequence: TGTGCCAGCAGAAATACAGCGGGGGGGAAGTACGAGCAGTACTTC.

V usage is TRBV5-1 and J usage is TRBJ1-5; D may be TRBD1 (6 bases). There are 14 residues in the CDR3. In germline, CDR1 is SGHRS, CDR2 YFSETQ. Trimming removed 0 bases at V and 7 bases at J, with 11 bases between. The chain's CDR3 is CASSLGGPQQPQHF. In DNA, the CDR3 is TGCGCCAGCAGCTTGGGGGGGCCTCAACAGCCCCAGCATTTT.